Following are 23 T cell receptor beta chains from one sample sequenced in a study of human T cells and chemical hapten exposure. Using its own MiXCR run on the RACE reads, TCRdb lists one record per CDR3 protein. The table has 130,000 or so distinct CDR3 sequences, about 9% seen once. The time point here: healthy volunteer bleed at 2 weeks. RNA extraction used unfractionated whole blood as the source of total RNA. The sequencing sample was made of whole blood. These TCRs come from a male donor in good health. Some clones in this sample may be carry-over from other donors' samples.

Many counts were recorded for this clonotype. This chain joins TRBV6-1 and TRBJ1-5, with 8 bases lining up with TRBD1. Germline V lookup: CDR1 MNHNS, CDR2 SASEGT. This CDR3 is built from 13 residues. After removal of 5 bases from V and 6 bases from J, the junction contained 3 bases not matched to a gene. CDR3 sequence reads: CASSSQGAQPQHF. CDR3 coding DNA: TGTGCCAGCAGTTCGCAGGGGGCTCAGCCCCAGCATTTT.

This clonotype was counted many times. The rearrangement joins TRBV6-2 or TRBV6-3 to TRBJ1-1, with D tentatively TRBD1 (6 bases). CDR1 is MNHEY, CDR2 SVGEGT, per germline. This CDR3 is 13 amino acids long. V was pared by 6 bases and J by 4 bases, with 12 bases between. This CDR3 reads CASSYGQFTEAFF. In nucleotides, the CDR3 is TGTGCCAGCAGCTATGGACAGTTCACTGAAGCTTTCTTT.

This clonotype was detected a few times. This chain joins TRBV9 and TRBJ2-5; D is perhaps TRBD1 (6 bases). The CDR3 loop spans 15 amino acids. CDR1 is SGDLS, CDR2 YYNGEE, per germline. The V and J ends lost 0 bases and 3 bases respectively, with 12 bases between them. The CDR3, as DNA: TGTGCCAGCAGCGTAGGGGTTCGGACAGAAGAGACCCAGTACTTC. Translated: CASSVGVRTEETQYF.

The sample holds a few counts of this clonotype. V and J are TRBV20-1 and TRBJ2-3, with 10 bases aligning to TRBD2. The CDR3 has 18 amino acids. CDR1 is DFQATT, CDR2 SNEGSKA, per germline (reference sequence). The trim removed 1 base at V and 0 bases at J, leaving 10 bases unmatched. For the CDR3, the DNA is TGCAGTGCTAGAGGAGCTAGCGGGAGTACGGCGAGCACAGATACGCAGTATTTT. This codes for CSARGASGSTASTDTQYF.

There are a few counts of this clonotype. The gene calls are TRBV5-1 and TRBJ2-5, with TRBD1 matching 9 bases. Losses at the gene ends were 4 bases for V and 5 bases for J; bases not matched to a gene: 12. The CDR3 covers 16 residues. Germline CDR1 is SGHRS and CDR2 is YFSETQ. CDR3 sequence: CASSPGQGSVGETQYF. The CDR3 region has the DNA TGCGCCAGCAGCCCGGGACAGGGATCGGTAGGGGAGACCCAGTACTTC.

This clonotype was detected a few times. The V gene is TRBV9, the J gene TRBJ1-1, with D uncertain. The V gene's germline CDR1 is SGDLS and CDR2 YYNGEE. The CDR3 sequence is 14 residues long. V was pared by 0 bases and J by 1 base, with 7 bases between. The CDR3 region is CASSVEKGNTEAFF. The DNA of the CDR3 is TGTGCCAGCAGCGTAGAAAAGGGGAACACTGAAGCTTTCTTT.

This clonotype has at least ten counts. The chain couples TRBV7-6 to TRBJ2-5; D unclear. V lost 6 bases and J lost 1, with 3 bases in between. The CDR3 totals 11 residues. Germline CDR1 reads SGHVS; CDR2 reads FNYEAQ. The CDR3 nucleotides read TGTGCCAGCAGGTCCCAAGAGACCCAGTACTTC. It is translated as CASRSQETQYF. The full variable domain, completed using reference TRBV7-6 and TRBJ2-5, is GAGVSQSPRYKVTKRGQDVALRCDPISGHVSLYWYRQALGQGPEFLTYFNYEAQQDKSGLPNDRFSAERPEGSISTLTIQRTEQRDSAMYRCASRSQETQYFGPGTRLLVL.

This clonotype occurred a few times. This chain connects TRBV11-2 to TRBJ2-7; a possible D gene is TRBD2 (6 bases). In germline, CDR1 is SGHAT, CDR2 FQNNGV. Trimming stripped 2 bases from V and 6 bases from J, with 11 bases between. The CDR3 totals 13 residues. CDR3 nucleotides: TGTGCCAGCAGCTTATGGGCTAGCGTCGAGCAGTACTTC. Amino acids: CASSLWASVEQYF.

This clonotype occurred many times. The gene calls are TRBV12-3 or TRBV12-4 and TRBJ1-1, with no clear D. Trimming removed 4 bases from V and 4 bases from J, with 10 bases in between. CDR3 length: 13 amino acids. DNA of the CDR3: TGTGCCAGCAGTTACGGCTCGTCCACTGAAGCTTTCTTT. Amino acid sequence: CASSYGSSTEAFF.

The J gene is TRBJ1-1, the V gene TRBV19; D may be TRBD1 (5 bases). CDR1 and CDR2 (germline): LNHDA, SQIVND (reference sequence). The V end was cut by 5 bases, the J end by 4 bases, with 17 bases between. The CDR3 runs to 15 residues. The CDR3 DNA follows: TGTGCCAGTAGTGCTCCCTTTCAGGGTTCCACTGAAGCTTTCTTT. It specifies CASSAPFQGSTEAFF.

The rearrangement joins TRBV6-6 to TRBJ1-5; 7 positions match TRBD1. There are 16 residues in the CDR3. With 6 bases clipped from V and 10 bases from J, the junction kept 18 bases outside the gene matches. Per the germline V gene, CDR1 is MNHNY and CDR2 is SVGAGI (reference sequence). The CDR3 coding sequence is TGTGCCAGCAGCATTAACCCCGGACAGGCGCCGGGTCCCCAGCATTTT. Its protein is CASSINPGQAPGPQHF.

This clonotype was counted between two and nine times. A much larger clonotype is one base distant, so this may be a read error. The chain couples TRBV19 to TRBJ1-1, with D possibly matching TRBD1 (5 bases). Germline V gene sequence: CDR1 LNHDA, CDR2 SQIVND (reference sequence). The CDR3 sequence is 13 residues long. This chain's CDR3 is CVSTTPNQGEAFF. CDR3 nucleotide sequence: TGTGTCAGCACAACTCCGAATCAGGGTGAAGCTTTCTTT. Full variable domain (outside the CDR3, taken from reference TRBV19 and TRBJ1-1): DGGITQSPKYLFRKEGQNVTLSCEQNLNHDAMYWYRQDPGQGLRLIYYSQIVNDFQKGDIAEGYSVSREKKESFPLTVTSAQKNPTAFYLCVSTTPNQGEAFFGQGTRLTVV.

The V gene is TRBV10-3, the J gene TRBJ1-6; D is unclear. CDR1 ENHRY and CDR2 SYGVKD come from the germline V gene. Trimming left V 8 bases short and J 0 bases short, with 8 bases between. This CDR3 contains 14 residues. Here the CDR3 DNA reads TGTGCCATCCGCGAAGGCTCCTATAATTCACCCCTCCACTTT. Its protein is CAIREGSYNSPLHF.

For this clonotype: With a much larger clone just one base away, this may be a read error. This chain joins TRBV29-1 and TRBJ2-5, with 8 bases that match TRBD1. Germline loops: CDR1 SQVTM, CDR2 ANQGSEA. The CDR3 contains 14 residues. CDR3 bases: TGCAGCATTGAACCCGACAGGGGACAAGAGACCCAGTACTTC. Protein sequence: CSIEPDRGQETQYF.

This clonotype was detected only a few times. The V and J genes are TRBV7-9 and TRBJ1-5; a possible D gene is TRBD1 (5 bases). The ends were cut back, 1 base at V and 7 bases at J, with 11 bases in the middle. The CDR3 contains 14 residues. Germline CDR1 is SEHNR and CDR2 is FQNEAQ (reference sequence). CDR3 nucleotides: TGTGCCAGCAGCTTAGTGGGGGAGAGACAGCCCCAGCATTTT. Translated: CASSLVGERQPQHF.

The chain couples TRBV18 to TRBJ1-4; 7 bases are shared with TRBD1. With 3 bases clipped from V and 5 bases from J, the junction kept 3 bases outside the gene matches. The CDR3 runs 14 residues. The germline gives CDR1 KGHSH, CDR2 LQKENI. CDR3 bases: TGTGCCAGCTCACCTTCAGGGGGAAATGAAAAACTGTTTTTT. Its translation is CASSPSGGNEKLFF.

This clonotype was found many times. The chain is built from TRBV6-5 and TRBJ2-7; TRBD2 matches at 10 bases. From germline, CDR1 is MNHEY and CDR2 SVGAGI. The V gene end was trimmed by 0 bases and the J gene end by 2 bases; junction bases not matched to a gene: 1. The CDR3 spans 15 residues. CDR3 in amino acids: CASSYSAGGPYEQYF. CDR3 nucleotide sequence: TGTGCCAGCAGTTACTCAGCGGGAGGGCCCTACGAGCAGTACTTC.

This clonotype was observed many times. This chain joins TRBV20-1 and TRBJ1-1; no definite D call. The germline V and J ends were trimmed by 4 bases and 6 bases, with 15 bases remaining between them. The CDR3 runs 13 residues. Germline-derived CDR1 and CDR2 are DFQATT and SNEGSKA (reference sequence). The CDR3 loop is CSAKKPGTPEAFF. The CDR3 DNA is TGCAGTGCTAAAAAGCCGGGCACTCCTGAAGCTTTCTTT.

V gene TRBV6-2 or TRBV6-3 combines with J gene TRBJ2-2, with TRBD1 identical over 12 bases. The junction had 13 bases not matched to a gene; V was cut back by 4 bases and J by 4 bases. This CDR3 has 19 amino acids. Germline V gene sequence: CDR1 MNHEY, CDR2 SVGEGT. The CDR3 DNA sequence: TGTGCCAGCAGTTTCGTTCCGGGACAGGGGGCGATAGGCACCGGGGAGCTGTTTTTT. Residues: CASSFVPGQGAIGTGELFF.

In its sample, this clonotype was seen many times. The chain carries TRBV7-7 and TRBJ2-3; D might be TRBD1 (5 bases). The CDR3 is 14 amino acids. Germline assignment: CDR1 SSHAT and CDR2 FNYEAQ (reference sequence). V was shortened by 1 base and J by 2 bases, with 7 bases between the two germline ends. The CDR3 region is CASSLEGFTDTQYF. CDR3 nucleotides: TGTGCCAGCAGCTTAGAGGGGTTCACAGATACGCAGTATTTT.

The chain combines TRBV4-2 with TRBJ1-2; perhaps TRBD1 as D (5 bases). Trimming cost V 1 base and J 6 bases, with 9 bases left between them. CDR1 LGHNA and CDR2 YNFKEQ come from the germline V gene. CDR3 length equals 13 residues. In DNA, the CDR3 is TGTGCCAGCAGCCAAGCCCTAGGGGATGGCTACACCTTC. Encoded protein: CASSQALGDGYTF.

Notes on this clonotype: A read error is possible here, since a much larger clone lies one base away. The CDR3 does not end in the conserved phenylalanine or tryptophan, so this is likely a read error. The chain has TRBV5-1 and TRBJ2-7, with 7 nucleotides matching TRBD1. The CDR3 totals 13 residues. The germline gives CDR1 SGHRS, CDR2 YFSETQ. The ends lost 3 bases at V and 4 bases at J; junction bases unmatched: 4. This CDR3 reads CASSSLDRYEQYL. The CDR3 DNA sequence: TGCGCCAGCAGCTCCCTGGACAGGTACGAGCAGTACCTC.

For this clonotype: A much larger clone differs by one base, so this may be a read error. The chain couples TRBV28 to TRBJ2-7; D might be TRBD1 (5 bases). This CDR3 is built from 13 residues. Germline CDR1 reads MDHEN; CDR2 reads SYDVKM. As DNA, the CDR3 is TGTGTCAGCAGTCCAGGGTTCTCCTACGAGCAGTACTTC. It specifies CVSSPGFSYEQYF.